These T cell receptor beta chains were read from a single sample in a study of T-cell memory formation after mild COVID-19. TCRdb ran MiXCR on the 5' RACE reads and lists one entry per CDR3 protein. The sample lists approximately 480,000 distinct CDR3 sequences; roughly 20% were seen once. The material sequenced was PBMCs or a T cell subset sorted from them (not recorded which). Receptors were obtained from an adult woman who had mild COVID-19 (a few samples of this study predate the infection). Cell type and time point are not known. CDR3s include the opening cysteine and the closing phenylalanine or tryptophan. D genes are given only for firm matches. The listing skips clone size in some rows; elsewhere it reads once, few, many or a size class.

abundance,j_gene,d_gene,v_gene,CDR3aa,CDR3nt
NA,TRBJ2-1,NA,TRBV6-5,CASSYEGPISYNEQFF,TGTGCCAGCAGTTACGAGGGACCTATCTCCTACAATGAGCAGTTCTTC
medium-sized,TRBJ2-3,NA,TRBV5-1,CASSRRTITDTQYF,TGCGCCAGCAGCCGAAGGACTATCACAGATACGCAGTATTTT
few,TRBJ1-6,TRBD1,TRBV12-3/TRBV12-4,CASSLDPWRDRVHF,TGTGCCAGCAGTTTAGACCCATGGCGGGACAGGGTCCACTTT
NA,TRBJ2-7,TRBD1,TRBV7-9,CASSPRTGILSYEQYF,TGTGCCAGCAGCCCTCGGACAGGGATCCTCTCCTACGAGCAGTACTTC
NA,TRBJ1-3,TRBD1,TRBV3-1,CASSPTGPYTIYF,TGTGCCAGCAGCCCGACAGGGCCGTACACCATATATTTT
NA,TRBJ2-4,NA,TRBV10-3,CAISGTATPAKNIQYF,TGTGCCATCAGTGGGACAGCCACGCCAGCCAAAAACATTCAGTACTTC
NA,TRBJ2-1,TRBD2,TRBV6-2/TRBV6-3,CASGGRANEQFF,TGTGCCAGCGGCGGGAGGGCAAATGAGCAGTTCTTC
NA,TRBJ2-5,NA,TRBV7-9,CASSPGLLSETQYF,TGTGCCAGCAGCCCAGGACTTTTATCGGAGACCCAGTACTTC
few,TRBJ1-5,NA,TRBV3-1,CASSQLTGTQPQHF,TGTGCCAGCAGCCAACTGACAGGCACTCAGCCCCAGCATTTT
NA,TRBJ1-1,NA,TRBV6-5,CASSYSARVLTTEAFF,TGTGCCAGCAGTTACTCAGCCCGGGTCCTTACAACTGAAGCTTTCTTT
NA,TRBJ2-3,TRBD2,TRBV20-1,CSAIVAGGPGTDTQYF,TGCAGTGCGATAGTGGCGGGAGGGCCTGGCACAGATACGCAGTATTTT
NA,TRBJ2-7,TRBD1,TRBV2,CASRENYGTGAWEQYF,TGTGCCAGCAGGGAGAACTACGGGACAGGGGCGTGGGAGCAGTACTTC
NA,TRBJ2-1,NA,TRBV12-3/TRBV12-4,CASTRVDEQFF,TGTGCCAGCACTAGGGTCGACGAGCAGTTCTTC
NA,TRBJ1-1,NA,TRBV30,CAWSDEIGSIMNTEAFF,TGTGCCTGGAGTGATGAGATAGGGTCCATAATGAACACTGAAGCTTTCTTT
few,TRBJ2-3,TRBD2,TRBV7-6,CASSLRGSGGSGTDTQYF,TGTGCCAGCAGCTTACGGGGTAGCGGGGGCTCCGGGACAGATACGCAGTATTTT
few,TRBJ1-1,NA,TRBV6-5,CASSYSPQPMNTEAFF,TGTGCCAGCAGTTACTCCCCCCAGCCGATGAACACTGAAGCTTTCTTT
NA,TRBJ2-1,TRBD2,TRBV7-3,CASSVSGGASNEQFF,TGTGCCAGCAGCGTTAGCGGGGGGGCCTCCAATGAGCAGTTCTTC
NA,TRBJ2-6,NA,TRBV5-6,CASSLNRGLGANVLTF,TGTGCCAGCAGCCTGAATAGGGGTTTGGGGGCCAACGTCCTGACTTTC
NA,TRBJ2-4,TRBD2,TRBV7-9,CASSLPPEASGGLAKNIQYF,TGTGCCAGCAGCTTACCCCCTGAGGCTAGCGGGGGCCTAGCCAAAAACATTCAGTACTTC
NA,TRBJ1-1,NA,TRBV27,CASSLAGGSEAFF,TGTGCCAGCAGTTTAGCGGGGGGGAGTGAAGCTTTCTTT
few,TRBJ2-3,TRBD2,TRBV10-3,CAISETPLASSTDTQYF,TGTGCCATCAGTGAGACCCCACTAGCGAGCAGCACAGATACGCAGTATTTT
many,TRBJ2-7,NA,TRBV6-5,CASSYSGQEQYF,TGTGCCAGCAGTTACTCCGGACAAGAGCAGTACTTC
few,TRBJ2-7,TRBD1,TRBV29-1,CSVDETGGPRNEQYF,TGCAGCGTTGACGAAACAGGGGGTCCGAGGAACGAGCAGTACTTC
NA,TRBJ2-4,NA,TRBV19,CASSIVGSREFQYF,TGTGCCAGTAGTATAGTGGGCAGCCGGGAATTTCAGTACTTC
once,TRBJ1-1,NA,TRBV5-1,CASSSLSSNTEAFF,TGCGCCAGTTCTTCTCTCTCATCGAACACTGAAGCTTTCTTT
NA,TRBJ2-3,NA,TRBV5-6,CASSPLQLSTDTQYF,TGTGCCAGCAGCCCCTTACAGCTTAGCACAGATACGCAGTATTTT
NA,TRBJ2-1,TRBD2,TRBV7-3,CASSLTPSGRTDEQFF,TGTGCCAGCAGCTTAACGCCTAGCGGGAGGACCGATGAGCAGTTCTTC
many,TRBJ2-3,TRBD2,TRBV10-3,CAISEALTSGLSTDTQYF,TGTGCCATCAGTGAGGCTCTCACTAGCGGTCTTTCCACAGATACGCAGTATTTT
NA,TRBJ1-2,NA,TRBV12-3/TRBV12-4,CASRQGVPYGYTF,TGTGCCAGCAGGCAGGGTGTTCCCTATGGCTACACCTTC
NA,TRBJ2-1,NA,TRBV7-8,CASSLLRRVGPYNEQFF,TGTGCCAGCAGCTTACTTCGCAGGGTAGGCCCCTACAATGAGCAGTTCTTC
few,TRBJ2-1,NA,TRBV7-9,CASSLGGAGGNEQFF,TGTGCCAGCAGCTTAGGAGGTGCTGGGGGCAATGAGCAGTTCTTC
few,TRBJ2-3,NA,TRBV5-4,CASSSIGTDTQYF,TGTGCCAGCAGCTCGATCGGGACAGATACGCAGTATTTT
NA,TRBJ1-1,NA,TRBV4-3,CASRVVVNTEAFF,TGCGCCAGCAGAGTAGTTGTGAACACTGAAGCTTTCTTT
few,TRBJ1-1,NA,TRBV7-3,CASSKGHSSTEAFF,TGTGCCAGCAGCAAGGGACACAGTTCCACTGAAGCTTTCTTT
few,TRBJ2-5,NA,TRBV6-5,CASSYGTSRGETQYF,TGTGCCAGCAGTTACGGAACTAGCAGGGGAGAGACCCAGTACTTC
many,TRBJ2-7,TRBD1,TRBV7-9,CASSSGLYKDRDRGMGSYEQYF,TGTGCCAGCAGCTCGGGGCTCTACAAAGACCGGGACAGGGGAATGGGCTCCTACGAGCAGTACTTC